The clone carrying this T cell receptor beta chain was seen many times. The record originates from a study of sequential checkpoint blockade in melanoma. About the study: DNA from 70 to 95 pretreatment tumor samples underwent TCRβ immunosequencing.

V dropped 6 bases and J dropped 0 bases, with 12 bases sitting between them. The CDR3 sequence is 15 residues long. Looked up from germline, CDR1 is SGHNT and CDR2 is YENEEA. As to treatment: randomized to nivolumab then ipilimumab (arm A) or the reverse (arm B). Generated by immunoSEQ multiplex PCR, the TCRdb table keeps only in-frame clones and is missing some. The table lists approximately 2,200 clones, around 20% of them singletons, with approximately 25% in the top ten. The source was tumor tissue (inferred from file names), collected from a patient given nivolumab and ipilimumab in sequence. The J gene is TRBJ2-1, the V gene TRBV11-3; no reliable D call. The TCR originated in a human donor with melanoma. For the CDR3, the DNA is TGTGCCAGCAGTTACGACATAAGCTCCTACAATGAGCAGTTCTTC. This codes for CASSYDISSYNEQFF.